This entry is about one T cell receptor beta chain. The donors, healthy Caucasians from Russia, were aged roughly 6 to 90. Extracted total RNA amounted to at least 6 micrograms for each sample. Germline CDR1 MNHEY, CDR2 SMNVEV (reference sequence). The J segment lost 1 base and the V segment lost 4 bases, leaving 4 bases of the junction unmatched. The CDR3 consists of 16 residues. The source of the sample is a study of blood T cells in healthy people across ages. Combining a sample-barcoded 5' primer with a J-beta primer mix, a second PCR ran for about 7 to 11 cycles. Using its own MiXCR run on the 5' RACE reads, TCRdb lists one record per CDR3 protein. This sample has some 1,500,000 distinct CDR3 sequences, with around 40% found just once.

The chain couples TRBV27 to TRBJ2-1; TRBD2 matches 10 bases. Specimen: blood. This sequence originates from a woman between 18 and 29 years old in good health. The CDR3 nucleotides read TGTGCCAGCAGTTGGGGAGCGGGAGGGTCCTACAATGAGCAGTTCTTC. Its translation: CASSWGAGGSYNEQFF.